The 26 T cell receptor beta chains reported below all come from one sample, sequenced in a study of PD-1 blockade in classical Hodgkin lymphoma. TCRdb keeps only in-frame clones here, not all; method: immunoSEQ multiplex PCR. The table includes 20,000 or so clones, 70% to 80% detected once. In every patient, relapse followed autologous stem cell transplantation, while exposure to brentuximab vedotin differed. Sequencing used peripheral blood mononuclear cells (PBMCs), obtained before the second cycle of nivolumab. These receptors were obtained from a human donor with classical Hodgkin lymphoma.

In this sample, this clone turned up once. The chain links TRBV6-6 to TRBJ2-3; D remains unclear. V was pared by 5 bases and J by 4 bases, with 4 bases between. The CDR3 runs to 11 residues. CDR1 and CDR2 (germline): MNHNY, SVGAGI (reference sequence). The CDR3 sequence is CASSRADTQYF. The CDR3 DNA is TGTGCCAGCAGTCGGGCAGATACGCAGTATTTT.

The chain combines TRBV27 with TRBJ2-3; D gene unclear. The V and J ends lost 4 bases and 4 bases respectively, with 9 bases between them. Germline CDR1 is MNHEY and CDR2 is SMNVEV (reference sequence). CDR3 length equals 13 residues. CDR3 loop: CASSSWTADTQYF. The CDR3, as DNA: TGTGCCAGCAGTTCCTGGACGGCAGATACGCAGTATTTT.

The chain carries TRBV4-3 and TRBJ1-2, with 12 bases that match TRBD1. The CDR3 is 19 amino acids. V shed 2 bases and J 3 bases; nucleotides not matched to a gene: 13. The germline CDR1 and CDR2 sequences are LGHNA and YSLEER. CDR3 amino acids: CASSQFAGTGGLGDYGYTF. CDR3 coding DNA: TGCGCCAGCAGCCAATTCGCCGGGACAGGGGGCCTAGGAGACTATGGCTACACCTTC.

The V gene is TRBV2, the J gene TRBJ1-4; TRBD1 is a possible D gene (6 bases). From germline, CDR1 is SNHLY and CDR2 FYNNEI. Deletions cut 3 bases from V and 4 bases from J, with 12 bases between. This CDR3 is built from 15 residues. The DNA for the CDR3 is TGTGCCAGCAGTGAGACGGACAGTGATAATGAAAAACTGTTTTTT. Translated: CASSETDSDNEKLFF. The variable domain in full, completed from reference TRBV2 and TRBJ1-4, reads EPEVTQTPSHQVTQMGQEVILRCVPISNHLYFYWYRQILGQKVEFLVSFYNNEISEKSEIFDDQFSVERPDGSNFTLKIRSTKLEDSAMYFCASSETDSDNEKLFFGSGTQLSVL.

This clone has just one count. This rearrangement joins TRBV30 to TRBJ2-2; D ambiguous. The CDR3 is 14 amino acids. The V end was cut by 2 bases, the J end by 1 base, with 8 bases between. The germline gives CDR1 GTSNPN, CDR2 SVGIG (reference sequence). CDR3 sequence reads: CAWSFRMNTGELFF. CDR3 in DNA: TGTGCCTGGAGTTTTCGGATGAACACCGGGGAGCTGTTTTTT.

By frequency in the sample, this clone is medium-sized. The chain couples TRBV6-1 to TRBJ2-7; tentatively, D is TRBD1 (6 bases). V lost 6 bases and J 3 bases, leaving 12 bases between the germline ends. The CDR3 is 13 residues long. From germline, CDR1 is MNHNS and CDR2 SASEGT. The CDR3 is CASSADRFYEQYF. The DNA of the CDR3 is TGTGCCAGCAGCGCGGACAGATTCTACGAGCAGTACTTC.

CDR3 nucleotide sequence: TGTGCCAGCAGCCCCGCGCACGGAGGGGCCTACGAGCAGTACTTC. It codes for CASSPAHGGAYEQYF. This chain uses TRBV7-6 with TRBJ2-7; possible D gene TRBD2, 6 bases. V was cut by 5 bases and J by 2 bases, with 16 bases left in between. CDR3 length: 15 amino acids. From germline, CDR1 is SGHVS and CDR2 FNYEAQ.

The sample holds one count of this clone. This chain uses TRBV7-9 with TRBJ1-1, with 7 nucleotides matching TRBD1. The CDR3 totals 14 residues. Germline assignment: CDR1 SEHNR and CDR2 FQNEAQ (reference sequence). V was clipped by 4 bases and J by 3 bases; unmatched bases: 5. This CDR3 is CASSSTGAHTEAFF. CDR3 coding DNA: TGTGCCAGCAGCTCTACAGGGGCTCACACTGAAGCTTTCTTT.

The gene calls are TRBV18 and TRBJ2-3; D is undetermined. V lost 2 bases, J lost 1 base, and 7 bases lay in between. The CDR3 is 14 residues long. CDR1 is KGHSH and CDR2 is LQKENI in the germline V gene. In DNA form, the CDR3 reads TGTGCCAGCTCACCAGGGCAGCGCACAGATACGCAGTATTTT. Protein product: CASSPGQRTDTQYF.

This clone is a singleton in its sample. V gene TRBV5-4 combines with J gene TRBJ1-1; no reliable D call. The CDR3 has 14 amino acids. Looked up from germline, CDR1 is SGHNT and CDR2 is YYREEE (reference sequence). The V end lost 0 bases, the J end lost 1 base, and 7 bases lay between the germline ends. The CDR3 DNA follows: TGTGCCAGCAGCTTGGACAGTTCGAACACTGAAGCTTTCTTT. This encodes CASSLDSSNTEAFF.

This chain joins TRBV30 and TRBJ1-1; no reliable D call. Trimming took off 2 bases at V and 0 bases at J, with 7 bases between the two ends. The germline gives CDR1 GTSNPN, CDR2 SVGIG (reference sequence). This CDR3 spans 13 amino acids. CDR3 protein: CAWSLSVNTEAFF. CDR3 coding DNA: TGTGCCTGGAGTCTGTCCGTGAACACTGAAGCTTTCTTT.

The chain links TRBV5-1 to TRBJ1-1; D gene unclear. The V and J ends lost 0 bases and 1 base respectively, with 7 bases between them. The CDR3 has 14 residues. CDR1 SGHRS and CDR2 YFSETQ come from the germline V gene. Here the CDR3 reads CASSLGSTNTEAFF. CDR3 nucleotides: TGCGCCAGCAGCTTGGGGTCGACGAACACTGAAGCTTTCTTT.

This rearrangement joins TRBV27 to TRBJ2-1; 15 bases line up with TRBD2. Germline CDR1 is MNHEY and CDR2 is SMNVEV (reference sequence). The J segment lost 9 bases and the V segment lost 4 bases, leaving 7 bases of the junction unmatched. This CDR3 has 16 amino acids. The CDR3 here is CASSSPGLAGGLEQFF. The CDR3 DNA sequence: TGTGCCAGCAGTTCCCCGGGACTAGCGGGAGGTCTTGAGCAGTTCTTC.

The chain is built from TRBV6-4 and TRBJ1-2, with no clear D. The CDR3 totals 15 residues. Looked up from germline, CDR1 is MRHNA and CDR2 is SNTAGT. V lost 0 bases to trimming and J lost 4 bases, with 12 bases between them. The CDR3 nucleotides read TGTGCCAGCAGTGACTCGACTCGGGGAACCTATGGCTACACCTTC. Translated: CASSDSTRGTYGYTF.

The rearrangement uses TRBV2 and TRBJ2-2; D is ambiguous. Germline V gene lookup returns CDR1 SNHLY and CDR2 FYNNEI. The CDR3 is 12 residues long. V dropped 3 bases and J dropped 8 bases, with 7 bases sitting between them. In nucleotides, the CDR3 is TGTGCCAGCAGTGACTTCCCTGGGGAGCTGTTTTTT. It codes for CASSDFPGELFF.

The J gene is TRBJ2-7, the V gene TRBV6-6; 13 positions match TRBD2. Germline V CDR1 and CDR2: MNHNY, SVGAGI (reference sequence). This CDR3 is 14 amino acids long. The junction had 2 bases not matched to a gene; V was cut back by 6 bases and J by 3 bases. The CDR3 DNA reads TGTGCCAGCAGAAGGACTAGCGGGAGCTACGAGCAGTACTTC. Translation: CASRRTSGSYEQYF.

The rearrangement uses TRBV6-1 and TRBJ2-2; D remains ambiguous. The V gene's germline CDR1 is MNHNS and CDR2 SASEGT. V lost 4 bases and J 3 bases, leaving 12 bases between the germline ends. The CDR3 consists of 15 residues. CDR3 region: CASSVYSTDTGELFF. The CDR3 coding sequence is TGTGCCAGCAGTGTCTATTCTACAGACACCGGGGAGCTGTTTTTT.

The rearrangement links TRBV4-3 to TRBJ2-5; 13 bases are a match to TRBD2. V lost 0 bases to trimming and J lost 14 bases; unmatched junction nucleotides: 9. CDR3 length: 15 amino acids. From germline, CDR1 is LGHNA and CDR2 YSLEER. The CDR3 DNA sequence: TGCGCCAGCAGCCAAGAAGCCGGGACTAGCGGGATCCAATACTTC. This sequence encodes CASSQEAGTSGIQYF.

This clone was recorded only once. The J gene is TRBJ1-6, the V gene TRBV10-3; D is undetermined. The CDR3 has 15 amino acids. The germline V gene encodes CDR1 ENHRY and CDR2 SYGVKD. Trimming shortened V by 3 bases and J by 6 bases, and 12 bases separated the two germline ends. CDR3 DNA sequence: TGTGCCATCAGTGACAAAGGAGGAGGTAATTCACCCCTCCACTTT. Protein: CAISDKGGGNSPLHF.

The chain uses TRBV28 and TRBJ2-3, with a tentative D call TRBD1 (6 bases). CDR3 size: 17 residues. Per the germline V gene, CDR1 is MDHEN and CDR2 is SYDVKM. Between the trimmed V and J ends, which lost 5 bases and 0 bases, there was a span of 18 bases. CDR3 loop: CASSMRGFAVSTDTQYF. CDR3 coding DNA: TGTGCCAGCAGTATGAGGGGGTTCGCGGTAAGCACAGATACGCAGTATTTT.

This clone was detected a few times. The J gene is TRBJ2-3, the V gene TRBV6-5; no reliable D call. The germline V gene has CDR1 MNHEY and CDR2 SVGAGI. CDR3 length: 12 residues. V shed 2 bases and J shed 5 bases, with 5 bases lying between them. CDR3 region: CASSYMGDTQYF. CDR3 nucleotides: TGTGCCAGCAGTTACATGGGAGATACGCAGTATTTT.

J is TRBJ2-5 and V is TRBV27; perhaps D is TRBD1 or TRBD2 (5 bases each). The ends were cut back, 5 bases at V and 5 bases at J, with 18 bases in the middle. Germline V gene lookup returns CDR1 MNHEY and CDR2 SMNVEV (reference sequence). The CDR3 is 15 amino acids. This CDR3 is CASSPLAGWGETQYF. Here the CDR3 DNA reads TGTGCCAGCAGTCCCCTGGCAGGGTGGGGGGAGACCCAGTACTTC.

This clone was picked up one time. The J gene is TRBJ2-7, the V gene TRBV9, with D perhaps TRBD2 (5 bases). This CDR3 comprises 14 residues. Germline V gene lookup returns CDR1 SGDLS and CDR2 YYNGEE. Trimming cost V 3 bases and J 1 base, with 11 bases left between them. The CDR3: CASSAFRDSYEQYF. For the CDR3, the DNA is TGTGCCAGCAGCGCCTTCCGGGATTCCTACGAGCAGTACTTC.

The V call is TRBV29-1, the J call TRBJ1-2; weak D call: TRBD1 (5 bases). Trimming removed 3 bases at V and 5 bases at J, with 10 bases between. This CDR3 has 12 residues. Germline V gives CDR1 SQVTM, CDR2 ANQGSEA. The CDR3 bases are TGCAGCGTTGAGGGGGATAGATATGGCTACACCTTC. This sequence encodes CSVEGDRYGYTF.

This clone was observed a few times. This chain uses TRBV11-2 with TRBJ2-7; 12 positions agree with TRBD1. Germline assignment: CDR1 SGHAT and CDR2 FQNNGV. V lost 6 bases and J lost 4; bases outside the gene matches: 7. The CDR3 length is 15 residues. The CDR3 DNA reads TGTGCCAGCAGAGCCGGGACAGGGGGCGCGTACGAGCAGTACTTC. As protein: CASRAGTGGAYEQYF.

This clone came up once. The chain uses TRBV5-4 and TRBJ2-2; D is possibly TRBD1 (6 bases). The ends were cut back, 2 bases at V and 7 bases at J, with 24 bases in the middle. The length of the CDR3 is 18 residues. Germline CDR1 and CDR2: SGHNT and YYREEE (reference sequence). CDR3 region: CASSFGAQTGLGYGELFF. As DNA, the CDR3 is TGTGCCAGCAGCTTTGGGGCCCAAACAGGGCTGGGTTACGGGGAGCTGTTTTTT.